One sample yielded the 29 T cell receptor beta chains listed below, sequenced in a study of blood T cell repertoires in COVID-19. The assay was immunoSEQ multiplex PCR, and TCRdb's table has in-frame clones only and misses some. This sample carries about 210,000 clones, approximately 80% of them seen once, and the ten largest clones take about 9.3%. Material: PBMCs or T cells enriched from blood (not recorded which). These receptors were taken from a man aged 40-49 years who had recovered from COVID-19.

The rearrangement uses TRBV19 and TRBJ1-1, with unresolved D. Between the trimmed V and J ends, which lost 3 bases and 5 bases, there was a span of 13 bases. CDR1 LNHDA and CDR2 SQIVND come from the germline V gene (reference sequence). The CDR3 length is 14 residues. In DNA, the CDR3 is TGTGCCAGTAGTATCCCATCTTGGCGGACTGAAGCTTTCTTT. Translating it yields CASSIPSWRTEAFF.

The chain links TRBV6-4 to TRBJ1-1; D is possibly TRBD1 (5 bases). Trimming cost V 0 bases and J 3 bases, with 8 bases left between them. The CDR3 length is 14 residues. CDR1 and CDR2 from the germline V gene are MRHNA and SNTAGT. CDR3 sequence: CASSDSGGHTEAFF. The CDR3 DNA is TGTGCCAGCAGTGACTCCGGGGGTCACACTGAAGCTTTCTTT.

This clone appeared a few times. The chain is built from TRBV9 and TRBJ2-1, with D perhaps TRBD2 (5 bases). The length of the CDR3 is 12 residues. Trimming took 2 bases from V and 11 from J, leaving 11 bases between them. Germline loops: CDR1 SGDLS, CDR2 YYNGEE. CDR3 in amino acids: CASSVGGGKQFF. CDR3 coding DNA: TGTGCCAGCAGCGTCGGAGGCGGCAAGCAGTTCTTC.

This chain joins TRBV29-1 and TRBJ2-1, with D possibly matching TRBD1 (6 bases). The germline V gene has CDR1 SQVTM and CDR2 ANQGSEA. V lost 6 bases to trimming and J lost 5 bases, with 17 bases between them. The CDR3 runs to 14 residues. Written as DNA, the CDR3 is TGCAGCGTGGGCAGGGAAGACAGGAACAATGAGCAGTTCTTC. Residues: CSVGREDRNNEQFF.

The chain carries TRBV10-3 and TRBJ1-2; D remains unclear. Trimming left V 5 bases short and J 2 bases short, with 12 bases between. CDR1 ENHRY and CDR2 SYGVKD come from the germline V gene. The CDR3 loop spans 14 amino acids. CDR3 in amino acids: CAISFLKANYGYTF. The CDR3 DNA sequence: TGTGCCATCAGTTTTTTGAAAGCAAACTATGGCTACACCTTC.

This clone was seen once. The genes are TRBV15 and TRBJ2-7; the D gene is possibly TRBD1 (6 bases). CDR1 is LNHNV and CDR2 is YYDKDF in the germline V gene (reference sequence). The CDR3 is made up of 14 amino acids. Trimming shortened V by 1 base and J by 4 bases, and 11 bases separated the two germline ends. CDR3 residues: CATSRVTGIYEQYF. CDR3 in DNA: TGTGCCACCAGCAGAGTCACAGGGATTTACGAGCAGTACTTC.

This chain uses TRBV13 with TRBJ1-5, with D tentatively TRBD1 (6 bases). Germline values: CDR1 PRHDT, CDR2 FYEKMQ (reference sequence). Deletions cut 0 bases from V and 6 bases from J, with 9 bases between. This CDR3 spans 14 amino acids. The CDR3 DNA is TGTGCCAGCAGCTTAGGACAGGGAAGTCAGCCCCAGCATTTT. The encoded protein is CASSLGQGSQPQHF. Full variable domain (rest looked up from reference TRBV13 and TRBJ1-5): AAGVIQSPRHLIKEKRETATLKCYPIPRHDTVYWYQQGPGQDPQFLISFYEKMQSDKGSIPDRFSAQQFSDYHSELNMSSLELGDSALYFCASSLGQGSQPQHFGDGTRLSIL.

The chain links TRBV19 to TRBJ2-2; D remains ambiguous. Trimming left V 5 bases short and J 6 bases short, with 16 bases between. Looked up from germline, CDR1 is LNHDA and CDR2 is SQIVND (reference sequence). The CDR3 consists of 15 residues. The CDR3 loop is CASSVSQVMAGELFF. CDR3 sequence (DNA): TGTGCCAGTAGTGTATCCCAGGTGATGGCCGGGGAGCTGTTTTTT.

The CDR3 spells CSASQVSTGELFF. DNA of the CDR3: TGCAGTGCTAGTCAAGTGAGCACCGGGGAGCTGTTTTTT. The chain couples TRBV20-1 to TRBJ2-2, with D hard to call. Germline V gene data show CDR1 as DFQATT and CDR2 as SNEGSKA (reference sequence). This CDR3 is built from 13 residues. Trimming removed 3 bases at V and 4 bases at J, with 9 bases between.

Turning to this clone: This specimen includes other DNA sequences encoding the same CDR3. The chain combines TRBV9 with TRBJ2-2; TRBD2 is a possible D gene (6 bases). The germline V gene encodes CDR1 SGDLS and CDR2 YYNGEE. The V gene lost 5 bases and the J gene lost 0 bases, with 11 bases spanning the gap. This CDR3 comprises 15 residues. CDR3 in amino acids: CASSAGTPNTGELFF. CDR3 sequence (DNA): TGTGCCAGCAGTGCCGGGACTCCGAACACCGGGGAGCTGTTTTTT.

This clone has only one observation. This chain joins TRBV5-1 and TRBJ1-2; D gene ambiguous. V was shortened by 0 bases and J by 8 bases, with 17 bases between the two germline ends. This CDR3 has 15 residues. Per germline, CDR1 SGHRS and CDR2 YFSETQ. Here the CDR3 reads CASSLDNGDRLGYTF. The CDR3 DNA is TGCGCCAGCAGCTTGGACAACGGGGATCGGTTGGGCTACACCTTC.

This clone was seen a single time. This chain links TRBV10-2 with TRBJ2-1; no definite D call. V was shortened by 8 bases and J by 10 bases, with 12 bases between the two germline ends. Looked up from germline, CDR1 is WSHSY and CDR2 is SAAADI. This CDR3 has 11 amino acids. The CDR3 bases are TGCGCCAGCTCCAGAAGAAACGAGCAGTTCTTC. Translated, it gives CASSRRNEQFF.

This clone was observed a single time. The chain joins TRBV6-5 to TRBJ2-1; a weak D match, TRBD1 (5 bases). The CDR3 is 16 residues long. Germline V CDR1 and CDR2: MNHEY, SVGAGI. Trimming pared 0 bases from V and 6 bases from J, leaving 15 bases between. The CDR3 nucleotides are TGTGCCAGCAGTTACTCGGTCAGGGAAAATATCAATGAGCAGTTCTTC. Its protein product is CASSYSVRENINEQFF.

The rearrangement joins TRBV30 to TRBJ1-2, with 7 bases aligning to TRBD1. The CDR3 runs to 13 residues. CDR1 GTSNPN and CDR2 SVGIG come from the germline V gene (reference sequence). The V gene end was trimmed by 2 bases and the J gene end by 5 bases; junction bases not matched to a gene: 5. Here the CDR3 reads CAWSSGQDYGYTF. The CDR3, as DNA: TGTGCCTGGAGTTCAGGACAGGATTATGGCTACACCTTC.

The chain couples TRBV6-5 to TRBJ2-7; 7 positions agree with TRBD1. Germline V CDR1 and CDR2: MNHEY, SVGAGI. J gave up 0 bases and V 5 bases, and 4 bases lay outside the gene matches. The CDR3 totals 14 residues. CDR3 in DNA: TGTGCCAGCAGTAGGACAGGAAGCTCCTACGAGCAGTACTTC. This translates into CASSRTGSSYEQYF.

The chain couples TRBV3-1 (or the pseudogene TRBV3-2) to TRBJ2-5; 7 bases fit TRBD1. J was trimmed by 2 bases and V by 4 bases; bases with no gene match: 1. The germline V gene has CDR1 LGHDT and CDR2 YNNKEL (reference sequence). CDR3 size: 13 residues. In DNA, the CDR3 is TGTGCCAGCAGCCTACAGGGGCAAGAGACCCAGTACTTC. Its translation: CASSLQGQETQYF.

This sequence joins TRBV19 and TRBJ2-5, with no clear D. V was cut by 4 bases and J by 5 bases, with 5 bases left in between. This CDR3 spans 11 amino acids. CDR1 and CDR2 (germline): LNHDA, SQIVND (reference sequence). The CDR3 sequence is CASSNWETQYF. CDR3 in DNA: TGTGCCAGTAGTAACTGGGAGACCCAGTACTTC.

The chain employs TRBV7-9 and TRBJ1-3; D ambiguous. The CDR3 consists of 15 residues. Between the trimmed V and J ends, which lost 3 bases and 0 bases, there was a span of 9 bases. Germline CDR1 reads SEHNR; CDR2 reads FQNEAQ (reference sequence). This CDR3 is CASSFGHLSGNTIYF. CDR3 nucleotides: TGTGCCAGCAGCTTCGGTCATCTCTCTGGAAACACCATATATTTT.

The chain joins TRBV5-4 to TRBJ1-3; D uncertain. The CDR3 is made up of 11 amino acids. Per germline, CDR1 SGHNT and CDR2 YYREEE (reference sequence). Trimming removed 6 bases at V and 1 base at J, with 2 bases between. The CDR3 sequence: CASTSGNTIYF. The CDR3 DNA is TGTGCCAGCACTTCTGGAAACACCATATATTTT.

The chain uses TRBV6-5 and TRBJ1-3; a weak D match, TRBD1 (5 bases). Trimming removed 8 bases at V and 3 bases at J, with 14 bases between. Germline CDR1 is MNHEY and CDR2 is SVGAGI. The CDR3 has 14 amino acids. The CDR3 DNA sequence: TGTGCCAGCGGGGCAGGGTCGGTTGGAAACACCATATATTTT. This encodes CASGAGSVGNTIYF.

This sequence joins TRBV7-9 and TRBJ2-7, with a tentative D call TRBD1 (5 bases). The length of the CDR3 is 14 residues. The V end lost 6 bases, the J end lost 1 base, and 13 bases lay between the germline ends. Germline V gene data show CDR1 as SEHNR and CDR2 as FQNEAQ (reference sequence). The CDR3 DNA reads TGTGCCAGCAGTAACCCGACAGTGTCCTACGAGCAGTACTTC. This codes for CASSNPTVSYEQYF. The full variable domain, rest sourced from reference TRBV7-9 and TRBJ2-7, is DTGVSQNPRHKITKRGQNVTFRCDPISEHNRLYWYRQTLGQGPEFLTYFQNEAQLEKSRLLSDRFSAERPKGSFSTLEIQRTEQGDSAMYLCASSNPTVSYEQYFGPGTRLTVT.

CDR3 loop: CASSESITGGGGYTF. In DNA form, the CDR3 reads TGCGCCAGCAGTGAGTCCATTACAGGGGGAGGTGGCTACACCTTC. The V gene is TRBV10-1, the J gene TRBJ1-2; 8 nucleotides line up with TRBD1. V was clipped by 0 bases and J by 7 bases; unmatched bases: 7. Per the germline V gene, CDR1 is WNHNN and CDR2 is SYGVQD (reference sequence). There are 15 residues in the CDR3.

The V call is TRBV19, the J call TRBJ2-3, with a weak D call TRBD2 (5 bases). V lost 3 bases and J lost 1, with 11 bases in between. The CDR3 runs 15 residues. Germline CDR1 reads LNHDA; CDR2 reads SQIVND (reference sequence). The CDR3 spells CASSMRPGGTDTQYF. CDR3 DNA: TGTGCCAGTAGTATGAGGCCCGGGGGCACAGATACGCAGTATTTT.

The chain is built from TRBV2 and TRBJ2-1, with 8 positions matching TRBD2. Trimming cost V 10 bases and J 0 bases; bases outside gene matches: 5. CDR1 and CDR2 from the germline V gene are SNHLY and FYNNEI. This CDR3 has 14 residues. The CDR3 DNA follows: TGTGCCACTAGCGGGTTGAGCTCCTACAATGAGCAGTTCTTC. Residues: CATSGLSSYNEQFF.

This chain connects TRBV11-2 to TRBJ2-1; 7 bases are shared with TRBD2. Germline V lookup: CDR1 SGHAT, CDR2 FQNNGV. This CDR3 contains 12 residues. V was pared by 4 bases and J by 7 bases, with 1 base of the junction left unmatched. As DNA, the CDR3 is TGTGCCAGCAGCTCCGGGAGGAATGAGCAGTTCTTC. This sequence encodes CASSSGRNEQFF.

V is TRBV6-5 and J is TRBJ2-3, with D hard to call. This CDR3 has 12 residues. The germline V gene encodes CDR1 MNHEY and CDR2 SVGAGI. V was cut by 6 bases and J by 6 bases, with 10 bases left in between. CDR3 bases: TGTGCCAGCAGCCTGAGCGAGGATACGCAGTATTTT. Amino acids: CASSLSEDTQYF.

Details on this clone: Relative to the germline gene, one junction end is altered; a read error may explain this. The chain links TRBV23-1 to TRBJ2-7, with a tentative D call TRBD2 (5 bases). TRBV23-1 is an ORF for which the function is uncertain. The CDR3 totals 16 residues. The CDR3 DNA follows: TGCGCCAGCAGTAAATCACGCCTCGGGGTCCCGGTCGAGCAGTACTTC. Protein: CASSKSRLGVPVEQYF.

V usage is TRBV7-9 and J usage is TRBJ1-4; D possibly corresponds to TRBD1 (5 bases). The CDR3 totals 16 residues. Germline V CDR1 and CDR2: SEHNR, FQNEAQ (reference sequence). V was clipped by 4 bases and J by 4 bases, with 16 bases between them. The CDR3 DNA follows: TGTGCCAGCAGCTGGGGCAGGGCCCATGATAATGAAAAACTGTTTTTT. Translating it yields CASSWGRAHDNEKLFF. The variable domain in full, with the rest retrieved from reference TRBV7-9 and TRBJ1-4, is DTGVSQNPRHKITKRGQNVTFRCDPISEHNRLYWYRQTLGQGPEFLTYFQNEAQLEKSRLLSDRFSAERPKGSFSTLEIQRTEQGDSAMYLCASSWGRAHDNEKLFFGSGTQLSVL.

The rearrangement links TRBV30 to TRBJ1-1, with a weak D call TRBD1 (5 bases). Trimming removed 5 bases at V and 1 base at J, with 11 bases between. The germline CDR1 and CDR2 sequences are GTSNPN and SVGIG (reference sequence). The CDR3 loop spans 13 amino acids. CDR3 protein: CAWSPGGNTEAFF. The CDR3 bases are TGTGCCTGGTCCCCGGGGGGGAACACTGAAGCTTTCTTT.